This T cell receptor (beta chain) was recorded in a study of blood T cell repertoires in COVID-19. Study context: T cells, B-cell-depleted T cells, or PBMCs supplied cDNA or gDNA.

The germline CDR1 and CDR2 sequences are SNHLY and FYNNEI. This CDR3 is 16 amino acids long. The ends were cut back, 4 bases at V and 11 bases at J, with 24 bases in the middle. In the study's own analysis: Nucleated cell number was recorded as an estimate derived from reference gene primer amplification. This table comes from immunoSEQ multiplex PCR, and its TCRdb copy is limited to in-frame clones, with some not included. V, J and clone size derive from that table, while D and trimming were established from the DNA sequence. Altogether about 70,000 clones are present, roughly nine tenths being singletons, with the ten largest covering about 4%.

The receptor was derived from a man between 65 and 85 years old with active COVID-19. Sequencing was done on a sample of peripheral blood. The J gene is TRBJ2-1, the V gene TRBV2; perhaps TRBD2 as D (5 bases). The CDR3 DNA sequence: TGTGCCAGCAGTGGGGCCCCCTCCCGGGTAGCGACCAAGCAGTTCTTC. It specifies CASSGAPSRVATKQFF.